These T cell receptor beta chains were read from a single sample in a study of breast tumors, draining lymph nodes, adjacent tissues. TCRdb re-called the multiplex PCR reads through MiXCR, storing one row per CDR3 protein. Here the sample spans about 150,000 distinct CDR3 sequences, about 30% being singletons. The sample comprised axillary lymph node tissue. The receptors were sampled from a female donor with breast cancer. Some clones in this sample may be carry-over from other donors' samples. CDR3s include the opening cysteine and the closing phenylalanine or tryptophan. D genes are given only for firm matches. Clone size is shown for a subset of rows, as once, few, many or a class of expanded clone.

V gene	J gene	clone size	D gene	CDR3 protein	CDR3 DNA
TRBV4-3	TRBJ2-3	many	-	CASSQEGLLDTQYF	TGCGCCAGCAGCCAAGAAGGACTCCTAGATACGCAGTATTTT
TRBV30	TRBJ2-2	many	TRBD1	CAWGGQGRGGELFF	TGTGCCTGGGGGGGACAGGGTAGGGGCGGGGAGCTGTTTTTT
TRBV18	TRBJ1-6	many	-	CASSPWNPAVSYNSPLHF	TGTGCCAGCTCACCATGGAACCCAGCGGTATCCTATAATTCACCCCTCCACTTT
TRBV10-3	TRBJ2-3	-	-	CAISANKDTQYF	TGTGCCATCAGTGCGAACAAAGATACGCAGTATTTT
TRBV6-5	TRBJ1-6	many	-	CASSHDRSGSPLHF	TGTGCCAGCAGTCACGACAGGTCGGGATCACCCCTCCACTTT
TRBV5-8	TRBJ2-7	many	-	CASSLRYSYEQYF	TGTGCCAGCAGCTTGCGTTACTCCTACGAGCAGTACTTC
TRBV19	TRBJ2-5	many	TRBD2	CASTPGRGWTGETQYF	TGTGCCAGTACCCCGGGGCGGGGGTGGACGGGAGAGACCCAGTACTTC
TRBV7-2	TRBJ2-1	-	TRBD2	CASRAGGSEQFF	TGTGCCAGCAGGGCGGGGGGGTCTGAGCAGTTCTTC
TRBV20-1	TRBJ2-7	once	TRBD1	CSAREGGTGGYEQYF	TGCAGTGCTAGAGAGGGGGGGACAGGGGGCTACGAGCAGTACTTC
TRBV12-3/TRBV12-4	TRBJ2-7	many	-	CASSPQLKTDQYF	TGTGCCAGCAGTCCACAACTTAAGACAGACCAGTACTTC
TRBV7-9	TRBJ1-6	once	TRBD1	CASSPETGGLNNSPLHF	TGTGCCAGCAGCCCGGAGACAGGGGGCCTGAATAATTCACCCCTCCACTTT
TRBV5-1	TRBJ1-3	-	TRBD1	CASGTVTGNTIYF	TGCGCCAGCGGGACAGTTACTGGAAACACCATATATTTT
TRBV7-7	TRBJ1-3	many	-	CASSPTGRNTIYF	TGTGCTAGCAGCCCAACAGGAAGAAACACCATATATTTT
TRBV18	TRBJ2-3	many	-	CASSPPSNTDTQYF	TGTGCCAGCTCACCACCTTCTAACACAGATACGCAGTATTTT
TRBV20-1	TRBJ2-5	many	-	CSATTFNRGYYF	TGCAGTGCCACTACATTCAACCGGGGGTATTACTTC
TRBV28	TRBJ2-2	many	-	CASSLLSPTGELFF	TGTGCCAGCAGTTTATTGTCTCCCACCGGGGAGCTGTTTTTT
TRBV7-2	TRBJ2-5	many	-	CASSSSQGYLETQYF	TGTGCCAGCAGTTCGTCACAGGGTTATTTGGAGACCCAGTACTTC
TRBV19	TRBJ2-7	many	TRBD1	CASSIGQGSVEQYF	TGTGCCAGTAGTATCGGACAGGGATCGGTCGAGCAGTACTTC
TRBV3-1	TRBJ2-7	-	-	CASSQDGPAEQYF	TGCGCCAGCAGCCAAGACGGTCCGGCCGAGCAGTACTTC
TRBV11-2	TRBJ2-3	many	TRBD1	CASSSGQGLFMDTQYF	TGTGCCAGCAGCTCGGGACAGGGATTATTTATGGATACGCAGTATTTT
TRBV6-5	TRBJ2-2	few	TRBD1	CASSHSIPTGTGNTGELFF	TGTGCCAGCAGTCACTCGATACCTACCGGGACAGGGAACACCGGGGAGCTGTTTTTT
TRBV12-5	TRBJ2-2	many	-	CASGPLWTVRQHGELFF	TGTGCTAGTGGCCCCCTCTGGACGGTCCGACAGCACGGGGAGCTGTTTTTT
TRBV19	TRBJ1-1	-	-	CASSILGHSAEAFF	TGTGCCAGTAGTATACTAGGGCACAGTGCTGAAGCTTTCTTT
TRBV29-1	TRBJ1-4	many	-	CSVGGVREKLFF	TGCAGCGTTGGGGGGGTCAGAGAAAAACTGTTTTTT
TRBV18	TRBJ1-2	many	-	CASSPDSRGRASNYGYTF	TGTGCCAGCTCACCGGACAGTCGGGGTCGAGCCTCTAACTATGGCTACACCTTC
TRBV20-1	TRBJ1-3	many	-	CSARAISGNTIYF	TGCAGTGCTAGAGCGATCTCTGGAAACACCATATATTTT
TRBV20-1	TRBJ1-6	-	-	CSARARTAMTPLHF	TGCAGTGCTAGAGCCCGGACTGCGATGACACCCCTCCACTTT
TRBV20-1	TRBJ1-1	many	-	CSARVWTPNTEAFF	TGCAGTGCTAGAGTATGGACCCCGAACACTGAAGCTTTCTTT
TRBV7-9	TRBJ2-2	-	TRBD1	CASQAVGGPGELFF	TGTGCCAGCCAAGCAGTAGGGGGCCCCGGGGAGCTGTTTTTC
TRBV18	TRBJ2-3	few	TRBD1	CASSTRQGTSTDTQYF	TGTGCCAGCTCAACTAGACAGGGTACTAGCACAGATACGCAGTATTTT
TRBV29-1	TRBJ1-2	many	TRBD1	CSVRQGHYYGYTF	TGCAGCGTCCGACAGGGGCACTACTATGGCTACACCTTC
TRBV6-6	TRBJ2-2	many	TRBD1	CASSSTPGQGNTGELFF	TGTGCCAGCAGTTCTACTCCGGGACAGGGGAACACCGGGGAGCTGTTTTTT
TRBV6-5	TRBJ2-5	many	-	CATRGTERQETQYF	TGTGCCACCCGCGGGACTGAACGACAAGAGACCCAGTACTTC
TRBV7-2	TRBJ1-5	many	-	CASSLYGGNQPQHF	TGTGCCAGCAGCTTATACGGGGGCAATCAGCCCCAGCATTTT
TRBV6-1	TRBJ2-5	-	-	CASRPGTTKSQYF	TGTGCCAGCAGACCAGGCACCACAAAGTCCCAGTACTTC
TRBV11-3	TRBJ2-1	many	-	CASSSTQVNEQFF	TGTGCCAGCAGCTCAACACAGGTTAATGAGCAGTTCTTC
TRBV20-1	TRBJ2-3	-	TRBD2	CSARGRLGGGPDTQYF	TGCAGTGCTAGAGGCCGACTGGGCGGGGGGCCAGATACGCAGTATTTT
TRBV14	TRBJ2-5	-	TRBD1	CPRTGEETQYF	TGTCCCAGGACAGGGGAGGAGACCCAGTACTTC
TRBV28	TRBJ1-1	-	-	CASPRRGAELLLNTEAFF	TGTGCCAGCCCGAGGAGGGGGGCAGAACTCTTGTTGAACACTGAAGCTTTCTTT
TRBV18	TRBJ2-1	many	-	CASSPRLTNEQFF	TGTGCCAGCTCACCACGATTGACGAATGAGCAGTTCTTC
TRBV5-1	TRBJ2-5	many	TRBD2	CASSSVLAGDTQYF	TGCGCCAGCAGCTCCGTTCTAGCGGGGGACACCCAGTACTTC
TRBV10-2	TRBJ1-1	many	-	CASSVGSALEAFF	TGCGCCAGCAGTGTAGGGTCAGCACTAGAAGCTTTCTTT
TRBV5-1	TRBJ1-2	-	TRBD1	CASKTGQTNYGYTF	TGCGCCAGCAAAACGGGACAGACTAACTATGGCTACACCTTC
TRBV11-2	TRBJ2-2	many	-	CASRPKTGGGTGELFF	TGTGCCAGTCGACCAAAAACGGGTGGGGGGACCGGGGAGCTGTTTTTT
TRBV11-3	TRBJ2-2	many	-	CASSLALGSTGELFF	TGTGCCAGCAGCTTAGCCCTGGGGTCCACCGGGGAGCTGTTTTTT
TRBV2	TRBJ2-2	-	TRBD2	CASRVAGGGTGELFF	TGTGCCAGCAGGGTAGCGGGGGGGGGCACCGGGGAGCTGTTTTTT
TRBV4-1	TRBJ2-6	many	-	CASSPTGGRPAGANVLTF	TGCGCCAGCAGCCCAACCGGGGGGCGCCCGGCTGGGGCCAACGTCCTGACTTTC
TRBV12-3/TRBV12-4	TRBJ1-4	many	TRBD1	CASRKTGSNEKLFF	TGTGCCAGCAGAAAGACAGGGAGTAATGAAAAACTGTTTTTT
TRBV5-1	TRBJ2-2	many	-	CASSSGHTGAGELFF	TGCGCCAGCAGCTCCGGTCACACGGGGGCCGGGGAGCTGTTTTTT
TRBV18	TRBJ2-2	many	-	CASSPQNSFRTGELFF	TGTGCCAGCTCACCACAAAACAGCTTTCGCACCGGGGAGCTGTTTTTT
TRBV6-5	TRBJ2-5	-	-	CASSHPEGDHETQYF	TGTGCCAGCAGCCACCCCGAAGGGGACCACGAGACCCAGTACTTC
TRBV20-1	TRBJ2-5	many	-	CSARAGRGQETQYF	TGCAGTGCTAGAGCCGGCAGGGGCCAAGAGACCCAGTACTTC
TRBV19	TRBJ2-3	many	-	CASSIAGGLTDTQYF	TGTGCCAGTAGTATAGCGGGGGGCCTCACAGATACGCAGTATTTT
TRBV6-1	TRBJ1-1	-	-	CASSEALFAGRAGTEAFF	TGTGCCAGCAGTGAAGCGCTTTTCGCGGGGAGGGCGGGCACTGAAGCTTTCTTT
TRBV7-9	TRBJ1-1	-	-	CASSLSRTEAFF	TGTGCCAGCAGCTTATCCCGTACTGAAGCTTTCTTT
TRBV6-1	TRBJ1-5	many	-	CASSEARPQRQPQHF	TGTGCCAGCAGTGAAGCGCGCCCCCAGCGTCAGCCCCAGCATTTT
TRBV6-1	TRBJ1-6	-	-	CASSQGEGRGWISIYSPLHF	TGTGCCAGCAGTCAAGGGGAGGGGAGGGGGTGGATCTCCATATATTCACCCCTCCACTTT
TRBV7-6	TRBJ1-5	-	-	CASSLADRVVSQIRSILAQHF	-
TRBV5-1	TRBJ1-6	many	-	CASSFRVGSNSPLHF	TGCGCCAGCAGCTTTCGTGTGGGGTCAAATTCACCCCTCCACTTT
TRBV6-1	TRBJ2-3	-	TRBD2	CASSQGLVWDTQYF	TGCGCCAGCAGTCAAGGACTAGTCTGGGATACGCAGTATTTT